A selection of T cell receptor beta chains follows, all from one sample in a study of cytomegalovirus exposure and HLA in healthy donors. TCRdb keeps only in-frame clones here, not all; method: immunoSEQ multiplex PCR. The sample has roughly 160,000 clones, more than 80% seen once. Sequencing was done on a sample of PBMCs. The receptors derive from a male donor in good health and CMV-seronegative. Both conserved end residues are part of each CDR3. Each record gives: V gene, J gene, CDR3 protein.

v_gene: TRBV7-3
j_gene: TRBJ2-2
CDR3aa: CASSLSLPGSNTGELFF

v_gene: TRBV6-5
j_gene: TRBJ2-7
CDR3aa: CASSIGQGAGGQYF

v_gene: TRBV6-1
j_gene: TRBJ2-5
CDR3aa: CASRERGEETQYF

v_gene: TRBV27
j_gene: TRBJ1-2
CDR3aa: CAREEGNYGYTF

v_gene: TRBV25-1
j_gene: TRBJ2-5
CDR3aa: CASSGTGEETQYF

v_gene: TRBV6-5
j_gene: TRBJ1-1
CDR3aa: CASGWGAGFTEAFF

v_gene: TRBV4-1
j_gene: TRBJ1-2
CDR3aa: CASSHGQGDYGYPF

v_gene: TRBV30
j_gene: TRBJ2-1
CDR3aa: CAWSYYREQFF

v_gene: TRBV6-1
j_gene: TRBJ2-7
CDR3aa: CASSEPIHEQYF

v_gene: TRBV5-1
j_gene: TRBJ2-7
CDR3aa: CASSRTSGRSSYEQYF

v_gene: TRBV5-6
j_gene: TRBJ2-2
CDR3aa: CASSLDLAGVGNTGELFF

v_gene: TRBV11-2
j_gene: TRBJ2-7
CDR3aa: CASSLGTLSSYEQYF

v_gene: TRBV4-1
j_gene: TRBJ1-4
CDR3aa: CASSQAVDEKLFF

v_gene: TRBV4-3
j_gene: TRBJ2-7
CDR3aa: CASSQDRILYEQYF

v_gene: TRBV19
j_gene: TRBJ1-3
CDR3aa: CASRDDRAGNTIYF

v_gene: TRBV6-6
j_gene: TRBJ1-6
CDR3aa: CASSYSRGDSPLHF

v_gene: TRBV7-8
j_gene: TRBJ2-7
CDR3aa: CASSFSGGPGEQYF

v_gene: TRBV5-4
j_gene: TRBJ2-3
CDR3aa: CASSLAGGPPDTQYF

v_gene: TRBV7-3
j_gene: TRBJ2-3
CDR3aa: CASSLIGGLDTQYF

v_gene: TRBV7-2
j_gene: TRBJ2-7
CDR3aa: CASSSPGQGSYEQYF

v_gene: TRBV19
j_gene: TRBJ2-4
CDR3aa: CASSIEGQGFGNIQYF

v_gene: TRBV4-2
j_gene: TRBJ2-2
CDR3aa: CASRAAGGSGELFF

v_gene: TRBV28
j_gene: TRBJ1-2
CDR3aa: CASINRGHYGYTF

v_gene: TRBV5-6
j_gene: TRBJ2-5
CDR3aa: CASSLGKLAGAGETQYF

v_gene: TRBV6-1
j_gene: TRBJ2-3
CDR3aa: CASTSSGTRTDTQYF